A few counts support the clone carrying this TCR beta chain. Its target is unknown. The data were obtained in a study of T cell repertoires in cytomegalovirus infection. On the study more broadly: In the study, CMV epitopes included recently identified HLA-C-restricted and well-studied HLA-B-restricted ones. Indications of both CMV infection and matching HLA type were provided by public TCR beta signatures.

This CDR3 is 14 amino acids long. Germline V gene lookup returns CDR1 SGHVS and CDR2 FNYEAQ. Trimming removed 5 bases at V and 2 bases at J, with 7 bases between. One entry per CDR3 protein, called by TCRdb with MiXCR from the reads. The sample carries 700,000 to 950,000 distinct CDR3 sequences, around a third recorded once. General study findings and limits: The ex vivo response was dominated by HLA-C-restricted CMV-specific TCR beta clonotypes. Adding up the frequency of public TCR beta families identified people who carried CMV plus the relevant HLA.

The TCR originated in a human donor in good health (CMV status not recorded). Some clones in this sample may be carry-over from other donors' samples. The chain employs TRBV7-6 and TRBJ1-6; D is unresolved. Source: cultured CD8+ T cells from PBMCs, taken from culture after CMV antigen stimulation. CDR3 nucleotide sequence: TGTGCCAGCAGCGACGGGACCTATAATTCACCCCTCCACTTT. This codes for CASSDGTYNSPLHF.